These 17 T cell receptor beta chains originate from one sample sequenced in a study of T cell changes during pregnancy in multiple sclerosis. The data were produced by immunoSEQ multiplex PCR, yet TCRdb's version contains in-frame clones alone and is incomplete. The table lists under 55,000 clones, approximately 91% of them singletons. The source was CD8+ T cells from peripheral blood mononuclear cells, collected after pregnancy. Source of these receptors: a female donor with multiple sclerosis, enrolled in a pregnancy study.

The chain is built from TRBV27 and TRBJ1-5, with 10 bases matching TRBD1. CDR1 MNHEY and CDR2 SMNVEV come from the germline V gene (reference sequence). The CDR3 contains 14 residues. Trimming took 6 bases from V and 6 from J; bases not matched to a gene: 5. The CDR3 nucleotides read TGTGCCAGCAGAGTGACAGGGGGCACTCAGCCCCAGCATTTT. This sequence encodes CASRVTGGTQPQHF.

The genes are TRBV13 and TRBJ2-7; 8 bases match TRBD2. The CDR3 consists of 16 residues. Germline CDR1 is PRHDT and CDR2 is FYEKMQ (reference sequence). The V gene end was trimmed by 3 bases and the J gene end by 2 bases; junction bases not matched to a gene: 9. CDR3 region: CASSFAGGDFPYEQYF. For the CDR3, the DNA is TGTGCCAGCAGCTTTGCCGGGGGGGACTTTCCCTACGAGCAGTACTTC.

The V and J genes are TRBV15 and TRBJ2-7; D might be TRBD2 (6 bases). V was shortened by 8 bases and J by 6 bases, with 17 bases between the two germline ends. This CDR3 has 13 amino acids. Germline V lookup: CDR1 LNHNV, CDR2 YYDKDF (reference sequence). Here the CDR3 DNA reads TGTGCCACCCGGCGGGGTGCAATGAGCGAGCAGTACTTC. Translation gives CATRRGAMSEQYF.

The rearrangement links TRBV27 to TRBJ2-1, with D possibly being TRBD2 (7 bases). Between the trimmed V and J ends, which lost 3 bases and 2 bases, there was a span of 11 bases. The CDR3 has 15 amino acids. CDR1 is MNHEY and CDR2 is SMNVEV in the germline V gene (reference sequence). CDR3 bases: TGTGCCAGCAGTTTTGCGGGGGCGACCTACAATGAGCAGTTCTTC. Encoded protein: CASSFAGATYNEQFF.

This chain connects TRBV7-3 to TRBJ2-3; D possibly corresponds to TRBD2 (7 bases). The V gene's germline CDR1 is SGHTA and CDR2 FQGTGA. V was cut by 5 bases and J by 5 bases, with 20 bases left in between. The CDR3 consists of 16 residues. CDR3 in amino acids: CASSPGGGGRGDTQYF. CDR3 DNA sequence: TGTGCCAGCAGCCCAGGAGGGGGGGGCCGGGGAGATACGCAGTATTTT.

The rearrangement links TRBV5-6 to TRBJ1-1, with D perhaps TRBD1 (5 bases). Germline V gives CDR1 SGHDT, CDR2 YYEEEE. Trimming removed 0 bases from V and 11 bases from J, with 11 bases in between. CDR3 length equals 12 residues. In DNA, the CDR3 is TGTGCCAGCAGCTTGGCCGGGGGGTGGGCTTTCTTT. Translation: CASSLAGGWAFF.

The rearrangement joins TRBV6-4 to TRBJ2-2; 7 positions agree with TRBD1. This CDR3 contains 15 residues. Germline CDR1 is MRHNA and CDR2 is SNTAGT. The J segment lost 6 bases and the V segment lost 5 bases, leaving 9 bases of the junction unmatched. CDR3 in amino acids: CASSPRGQPPGELFF. CDR3 sequence (DNA): TGTGCCAGCAGTCCACGGGGACAGCCGCCCGGGGAGCTGTTTTTT.

This rearrangement joins TRBV18 to TRBJ1-1; 7 nucleotides line up with TRBD1. The V segment lost 1 base and the J segment 5 bases; nucleotides outside the gene matches: 13. The germline gives CDR1 KGHSH, CDR2 LQKENI. CDR3 size: 17 residues. CDR3 residues: CASSPLGRDSVGTEAFF. The CDR3 nucleotides read TGTGCCAGCTCACCACTGGGGCGGGACAGTGTGGGTACTGAAGCTTTCTTT.

V is TRBV7-3 and J is TRBJ1-1; D call uncertain. This CDR3 is built from 11 residues. Germline V gives CDR1 SGHTA, CDR2 FQGTGA. Trimming removed 4 bases from V and 7 bases from J, with 7 bases in between. The CDR3 DNA is TGTGCCAGCAGCTCGGGTCATGAAGCTTTCTTT. Protein sequence: CASSSGHEAFF.

The chain couples TRBV13 to TRBJ2-7; D is possibly TRBD1 (6 bases). Trimming pared 4 bases from V and 6 bases from J, leaving 10 bases between. The CDR3 extends over 12 amino acids. CDR1 is PRHDT, CDR2 FYEKMQ, per germline (reference sequence). The CDR3 DNA is TGTGCCAGCAGCTCGGACAGCGGCGAGCAGTACTTC. The encoded protein is CASSSDSGEQYF. Complete variable domain (other parts from reference TRBV13 and TRBJ2-7): AAGVIQSPRHLIKEKRETATLKCYPIPRHDTVYWYQQGPGQDPQFLISFYEKMQSDKGSIPDRFSAQQFSDYHSELNMSSLELGDSALYFCASSSDSGEQYFGPGTRLTVT.

V is TRBV7-9 and J is TRBJ2-7, with D tentatively TRBD1 (6 bases). The germline V gene encodes CDR1 SEHNR and CDR2 FQNEAQ (reference sequence). Trimming left V 5 bases short and J 6 bases short, with 17 bases between. The CDR3 covers 14 residues. CDR3 sequence reads: CASSPPLDSAEQYF. CDR3 nucleotide sequence: TGTGCCAGCAGCCCCCCCCTGGACAGCGCCGAGCAGTACTTC.

V and J are TRBV30 and TRBJ1-1; perhaps TRBD1 as D (6 bases). The germline V and J ends were trimmed by 3 bases and 11 bases, with 19 bases remaining between them. CDR1 and CDR2 (germline): GTSNPN, SVGIG (reference sequence). The CDR3 runs 13 residues. DNA of the CDR3: TGTGCCTGGAGCTGGGGTAGTGGGGGCCTGGCTTTCTTT. Translation: CAWSWGSGGLAFF.

This chain connects TRBV5-1 to TRBJ2-3; TRBD2 is a possible D gene (6 bases). This CDR3 contains 14 residues. V was trimmed by 3 bases and J by 0 bases, leaving 8 bases between them. CDR1 SGHRS and CDR2 YFSETQ come from the germline V gene. The CDR3 DNA is TGCGCCAGCAGCTGGGGGGACAGCACAGATACGCAGTATTTT. As protein: CASSWGDSTDTQYF.

V usage is TRBV5-1 and J usage is TRBJ2-7, with D hard to call. This CDR3 is built from 14 residues. Trimming left V 4 bases short and J 2 bases short, with 13 bases between. The germline gives CDR1 SGHRS, CDR2 YFSETQ. The CDR3 DNA reads TGCGCCAGCAGCCCCATCTCGGTGACCTACGAGCAGTACTTC. Its protein product is CASSPISVTYEQYF. Combining the CDR3 with reference TRBV5-1 and TRBJ2-7 gives the whole variable domain KAGVTQTPRYLIKTRGQQVTLSCSPISGHRSVSWYQQTPGQGLQFLFEYFSETQRNKGNFPGRFSGRQFSNSRSEMNVSTLELGDSALYLCASSPISVTYEQYFGPGTRLTVT.

This rearrangement joins TRBV7-6 to TRBJ1-1; 8 nucleotides line up with TRBD1. V lost 1 base to trimming and J lost 1 base; unmatched junction nucleotides: 2. CDR3 size: 15 residues. Germline V gives CDR1 SGHVS, CDR2 FNYEAQ. The CDR3 region is CASSLEGQANTEAFF. The CDR3 nucleotides are TGTGCCAGCAGCTTAGAGGGACAGGCGAACACTGAAGCTTTCTTT.

The CDR3 DNA reads as TGTGCCAGCAGCCAAGCGCGGACAGAATCATCTGATGTCGTAGCGCTAATAAATTCACCCCTCCACTTT. It encodes CASSQARTESSDVVALINSPLHF. V gene TRBV14 combines with J gene TRBJ1-6; TRBD1 might be the D (6 bases). The germline gives CDR1 SGHDN, CDR2 FVKESK. The CDR3 extends over 23 amino acids. Trimming removed 1 base at V and 7 bases at J, with 35 bases between. Complete variable domain (other parts from reference TRBV14 and TRBJ1-6): EAGVTQFPSHSVIEKGQTVTLRCDPISGHDNLYWYRRVMGKEIKFLLHFVKESKQDESGMPNNRFLAERTGGTYSTLKVQPAELEDSGVYFCASSQARTESSDVVALINSPLHFGNGTRLTVT.

The table lists this clone with a few counts. The rearrangement links TRBV18 to TRBJ2-2; a weak D match, TRBD2 (5 bases). Trimming removed 3 bases at V and 6 bases at J, with 14 bases between. CDR1 is KGHSH, CDR2 LQKENI, per germline. The CDR3 runs to 15 residues. The CDR3 DNA sequence: TGTGCCAGCTCACCGTCGGGGAATGTGCCCGGGGAGCTGTTTTTT. It translates to CASSPSGNVPGELFF. Full variable domain (missing parts from reference TRBV18 and TRBJ2-2): NAGVMQNPRHLVRRRGQEARLRCSPMKGHSHVYWYRQLPEEGLKFMVYLQKENIIDESGMPKERFSAEFPKEGPSILRIQQVVRGDSAAYFCASSPSGNVPGELFFGEGSRLTVL.